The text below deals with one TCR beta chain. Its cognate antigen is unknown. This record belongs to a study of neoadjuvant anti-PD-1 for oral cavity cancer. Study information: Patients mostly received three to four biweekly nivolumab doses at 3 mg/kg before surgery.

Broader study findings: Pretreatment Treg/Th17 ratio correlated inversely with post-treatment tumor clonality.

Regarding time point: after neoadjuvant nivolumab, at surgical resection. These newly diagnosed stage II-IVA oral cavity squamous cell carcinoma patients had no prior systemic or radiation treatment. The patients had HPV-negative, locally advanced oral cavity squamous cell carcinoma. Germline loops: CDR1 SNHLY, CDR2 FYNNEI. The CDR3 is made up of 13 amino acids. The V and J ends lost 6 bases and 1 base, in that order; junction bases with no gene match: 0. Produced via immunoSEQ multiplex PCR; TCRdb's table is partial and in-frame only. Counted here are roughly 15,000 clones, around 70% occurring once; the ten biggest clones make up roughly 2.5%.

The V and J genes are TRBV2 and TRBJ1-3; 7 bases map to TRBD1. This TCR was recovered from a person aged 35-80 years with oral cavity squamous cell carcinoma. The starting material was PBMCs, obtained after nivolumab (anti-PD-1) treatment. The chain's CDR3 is CASRTGSGNTIYF. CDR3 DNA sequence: TGTGCCAGCAGGACAGGGTCTGGAAACACCATATATTTT.